In this sample, the clone carrying this T cell receptor beta chain turned up a few times. What it binds is unknown. The germline V and J ends were trimmed by 0 bases and 2 bases, with 9 bases remaining between them. The CDR3 extends over 15 amino acids. Germline V lookup: CDR1 ENHRY, CDR2 SYGVKD. MiXCR, run by TCRdb on the reads, gives a single entry per CDR3 protein. The sample comprises around 490,000 distinct CDR3 sequences, roughly 29% of which are singletons, and approximately 13% rests with the top ten. The data belong to a study of T cell repertoires in cytomegalovirus infection. Background on the study: Both a matching HLA type and CMV infection were indicated by public TCR beta signatures.

Study-wide results and caveats: Across the ex vivo response, the dominant clonotypes were HLA-C-restricted CMV-specific TCR beta clonotypes. Identification of carriers of CMV plus the relevant HLA was performed using cumulative public TCR beta family frequency.

Sequencing input: PBMCs. The chain is built from TRBV10-3 and TRBJ2-3; D is undetermined. The TCR originated in a human donor in good health (CMV status not recorded). Some clones in this sample may be carry-over from other donors' samples. Here the CDR3 reads CAISESGGTTDTQYF. CDR3 in DNA: TGTGCCATCAGTGAGTCGGGCGGAACCACAGATACGCAGTATTTT.